The 5 T cell receptor beta chains below come from one sample, sequenced in a study of T cell changes during pregnancy in multiple sclerosis. Sequencing used immunoSEQ multiplex PCR; TCRdb keeps in-frame clones, though not all of them. Of approximately 53,000 clones listed, over 80% are singletons. The sequenced sample was CD4+ T cells from peripheral blood mononuclear cells, obtained in the third trimester of pregnancy. The receptors here all came from a female donor with multiple sclerosis, enrolled in a pregnancy study.

This chain links TRBV5-5 with TRBJ1-1, with D unclear. V lost 4 bases to trimming and J lost 1 base, with 8 bases between them. This CDR3 contains 13 residues. Germline CDR1 SGHKS, CDR2 YYEKEE (reference sequence). In DNA, the CDR3 is TGTGCCAGCAGCCGCTACGCGAACACTGAAGCTTTCTTT. It encodes CASSRYANTEAFF.

The CDR3 DNA sequence: TGTGCCATCAGCGGACAGGGCTCCAACTATGGCTACACCTTC. As protein: CAISGQGSNYGYTF. The rearrangement joins TRBV10-3 to TRBJ1-2; 8 bases line up with TRBD1. Germline V gene sequence: CDR1 ENHRY, CDR2 SYGVKD. The junction had 5 bases not matched to a gene; V was cut back by 6 bases and J by 2 bases. CDR3 length: 14 amino acids.

The chain uses TRBV19 and TRBJ1-5; 9 bases align to TRBD1. V was pared by 11 bases and J by 1 base, with 15 bases of the junction left unmatched. The CDR3 is 17 residues long. Germline V CDR1 and CDR2: LNHDA, SQIVND (reference sequence). This chain's CDR3 is CASTGTGFELSNQPQHF. CDR3 nucleotides: TGTGCCTCGACCGGGACAGGGTTTGAATTGAGCAATCAGCCCCAGCATTTT.

This clone came up a few times. The chain couples TRBV5-4 to TRBJ2-2, with TRBD2 as a possible D gene (5 bases). Germline CDR1 reads SGHNT; CDR2 reads YYREEE (reference sequence). Trimming pared 1 base from V and 2 bases from J, leaving 12 bases between. This CDR3 spans 16 amino acids. The CDR3 nucleotides are TGTGCCAGCAGCTTGCTTCGGGGATCAAACACCGGGGAGCTGTTTTTT. It is translated as CASSLLRGSNTGELFF.

The V call is TRBV28, the J call TRBJ1-5, with D possibly being TRBD1 (5 bases). This CDR3 contains 15 residues. The V gene's germline CDR1 is MDHEN and CDR2 SYDVKM. Trimming removed 5 bases from V and 5 bases from J, with 16 bases in between. The CDR3 reads CASSKGSGLDQPQHF. The CDR3 DNA sequence: TGTGCCAGCAGTAAAGGCTCAGGGCTGGATCAGCCCCAGCATTTT.